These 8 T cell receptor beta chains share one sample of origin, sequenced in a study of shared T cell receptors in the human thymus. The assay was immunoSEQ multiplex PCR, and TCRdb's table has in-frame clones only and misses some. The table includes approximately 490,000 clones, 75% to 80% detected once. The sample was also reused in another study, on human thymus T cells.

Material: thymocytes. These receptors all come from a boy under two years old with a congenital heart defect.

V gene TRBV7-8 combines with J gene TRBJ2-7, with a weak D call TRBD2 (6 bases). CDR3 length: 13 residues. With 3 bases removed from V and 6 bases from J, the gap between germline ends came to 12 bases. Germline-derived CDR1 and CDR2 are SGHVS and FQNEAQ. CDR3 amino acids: CASSFTSPSEQYF. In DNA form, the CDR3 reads TGTGCCAGCAGCTTTACTAGCCCTAGCGAGCAGTACTTC.

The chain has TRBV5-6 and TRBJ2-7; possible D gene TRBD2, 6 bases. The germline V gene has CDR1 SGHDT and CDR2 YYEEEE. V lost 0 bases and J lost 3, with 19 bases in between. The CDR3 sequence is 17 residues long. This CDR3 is CASSLAEDPEGLYEQYF. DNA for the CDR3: TGTGCCAGCAGCTTGGCCGAGGACCCGGAGGGGCTCTACGAGCAGTACTTC.

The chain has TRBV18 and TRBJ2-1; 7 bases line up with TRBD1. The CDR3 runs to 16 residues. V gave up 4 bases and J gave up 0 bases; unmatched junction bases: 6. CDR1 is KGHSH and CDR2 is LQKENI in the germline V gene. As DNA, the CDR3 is TGTGCCAGCTCACGGGACAGCCCAAGCTCCTACAATGAGCAGTTCTTC. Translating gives CASSRDSPSSYNEQFF.

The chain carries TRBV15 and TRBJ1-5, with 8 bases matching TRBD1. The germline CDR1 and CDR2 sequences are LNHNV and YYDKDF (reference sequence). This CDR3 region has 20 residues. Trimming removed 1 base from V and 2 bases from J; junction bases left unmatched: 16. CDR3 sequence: CATSRAPLAGGSLRNQPQHF. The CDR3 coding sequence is TGTGCCACCAGCAGAGCGCCGCTGGCAGGGGGCTCCCTCCGCAATCAGCCCCAGCATTTT. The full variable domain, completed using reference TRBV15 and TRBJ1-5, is DAMVIQNPRYQVTQFGKPVTLSCSQTLNHNVMYWYQQKSSQAPKLLFHYYDKDFNNEADTPDNFQSRRPNTSFCFLDIRSPGLGDTAMYLCATSRAPLAGGSLRNQPQHFGDGTRLSIL.

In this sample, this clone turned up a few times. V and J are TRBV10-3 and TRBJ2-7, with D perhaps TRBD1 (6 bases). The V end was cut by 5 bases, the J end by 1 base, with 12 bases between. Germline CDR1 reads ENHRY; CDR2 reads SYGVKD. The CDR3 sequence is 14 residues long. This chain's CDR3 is CAISPTGPSYEQYF. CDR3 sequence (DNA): TGTGCCATCAGTCCGACAGGACCTTCCTACGAGCAGTACTTC.

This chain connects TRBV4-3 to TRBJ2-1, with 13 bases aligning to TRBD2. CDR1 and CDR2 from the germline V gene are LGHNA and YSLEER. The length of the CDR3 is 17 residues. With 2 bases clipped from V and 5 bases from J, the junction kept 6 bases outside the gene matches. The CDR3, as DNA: TGCGCCAGCAGCCAACTACCCGGACTAGCGGGAGACAATGAGCAGTTCTTC. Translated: CASSQLPGLAGDNEQFF.

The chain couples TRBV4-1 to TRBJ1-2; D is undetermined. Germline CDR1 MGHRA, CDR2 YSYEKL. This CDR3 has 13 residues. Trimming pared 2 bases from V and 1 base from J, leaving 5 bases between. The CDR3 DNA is TGCGCCAGCAGCCAAAACTTTAACTATGGCTACACCTTC. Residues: CASSQNFNYGYTF.

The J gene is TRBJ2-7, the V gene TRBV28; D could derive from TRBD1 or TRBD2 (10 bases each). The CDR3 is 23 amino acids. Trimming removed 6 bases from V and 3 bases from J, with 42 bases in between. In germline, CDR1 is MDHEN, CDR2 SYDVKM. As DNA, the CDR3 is TGTGCCAGCAGCGTCCGGGACAGGGGAACCAGGACTAGCGGAGCCCTATCTTACTACGAGCAGTACTTC. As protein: CASSVRDRGTRTSGALSYYEQYF.